This is a list of T cell receptor beta chains from one sample in a study of blood T cell repertoires in COVID-19. Produced via immunoSEQ multiplex PCR; TCRdb's table is partial and in-frame only. The repertoire holds 120,000 to 150,000 clones, with 80% to 90% as singletons. Sequencing used peripheral blood. Receptors were obtained from a middle-aged woman with acute or convalescent COVID-19. CDR3s include the opening cysteine and the closing phenylalanine or tryptophan. D genes are given only for firm matches. The size entry is marked missing in some rows and otherwise reads once, few, many or a size class.

D gene	V gene	J gene	clone size	CDR3 protein	CDR3 DNA
-	TRBV9	TRBJ2-5	-	CASSTLGEETQYF	TGTGCCAGCAGCACCCTCGGTGAAGAGACCCAGTACTTC
-	TRBV20-1	TRBJ1-1	-	CSASLGLNTEAFF	TGCAGTGCTAGTCTGGGGCTGAACACTGAAGCTTTCTTT
TRBD2	TRBV7-6	TRBJ2-3	-	CASRPTSGRANANTQYF	TGTGCCAGCAGACCAACTAGCGGGAGGGCAAATGCGAATACGCAGTATTTT
-	TRBV30	TRBJ1-2	-	CAWSVQAVGGYTF	TGTGCCTGGAGTGTACAGGCGGTGGGAGGCTACACCTTC
-	TRBV12-3/TRBV12-4	TRBJ1-5	-	CASTNGKNQPQHF	TGTGCCAGCACCAACGGGAAAAATCAGCCCCAGCATTTT
TRBD2	TRBV18	TRBJ2-7	-	CASSPYLAGTGYEQYF	TGTGCCAGCTCACCATATCTAGCGGGGACGGGATACGAGCAGTACTTC
TRBD1	TRBV19	TRBJ1-2	-	CASSLSGTGYYGYTF	TGTGCCAGTTCCTTATCCGGGACAGGCTACTATGGCTACACCTTC
TRBD1	TRBV3-1/TRBV3-2	TRBJ2-7	few	CASSQGTGGMLGQYF	TGTGCCAGCAGCCAAGGGACAGGGGGAATGTTGGGGCAGTACTTC
TRBD1	TRBV6-5	TRBJ1-4	-	CASSRTGTGHEKLFF	TGTGCCAGCAGCAGAACCGGGACAGGGCATGAAAAACTGTTTTTT
-	TRBV6-5	TRBJ1-1	-	CASSPPGRTEAFF	TGTGCCAGCAGTCCGCCCGGGAGGACTGAAGCTTTCTTT
TRBD1	TRBV7-2	TRBJ2-2	-	CASSLQGANTGELFF	TGTGCCAGCAGCTTGCAGGGGGCAAACACCGGGGAGCTGTTTTTT
TRBD2	TRBV6-4	TRBJ2-1	-	CASSDTGGSYNEQFF	TGTGCCAGCAGCGATACGGGGGGATCCTACAATGAGCAGTTCTTC
-	TRBV6-5	TRBJ2-5	-	CASSQQGGRETQYF	TGTGCCAGCAGCCAACAGGGGGGGAGGGAGACCCAGTACTTC
-	TRBV18	TRBJ2-5	-	CASSPRPPGGNELETQYF	TGTGCCAGCTCACCACGGCCCCCCGGAGGGAACGAGCTGGAGACCCAGTACTTC
-	TRBV19	TRBJ1-2	-	CASSRPPYGYTF	TGTGCCAGTAGTAGGCCACCGTATGGCTACACCTTC
-	TRBV27	TRBJ2-7	-	CASSLAGRSYEQYF	TGTGCCAGCAGTTTAGCGGGCCGGTCCTACGAGCAGTACTTC
TRBD2	TRBV12-5	TRBJ2-3	-	CASGLGLGREGSDTQYF	TGTGCTAGTGGTTTGGGCCTAGGGCGGGAGGGTTCAGATACGCAGTATTTT
-	TRBV5-6	TRBJ1-2	-	CASSLGGNYGYTF	TGTGCCAGCAGCTTGGGAGGGAACTATGGCTACACCTTC
-	TRBV5-1	TRBJ1-2	-	CASSSRTPATNYGYTF	TGCGCCAGCAGCTCTCGGACACCCGCGACTAACTATGGCTACACCTTC
-	TRBV7-2	TRBJ1-5	-	CASSLEAGVNQPQHF	TGTGCCAGCAGCTTAGAGGCAGGGGTCAATCAGCCCCAGCATTTT
-	TRBV19	TRBJ1-6	once	CARLARGIVGDSYNSPLHF	TGTGCCAGACTGGCGCGGGGGATTGTGGGAGACTCCTATAATTCACCCCTCCACTTT
-	TRBV4-3	TRBJ2-6	few	CASSQEEGEANVLTF	TGCGCCAGCAGCCAAGAGGAAGGGGAGGCCAACGTCCTGACTTTC
TRBD1	TRBV5-6	TRBJ2-2	-	CASRRDRGTGELFF	TGTGCCAGCAGAAGGGACAGGGGGACCGGGGAGCTGTTTTTT
-	TRBV27	TRBJ1-2	-	CASSSLGRNYGYTF	TGTGCCAGCAGTTCTTTGGGGCGTAACTATGGCTACACCTTC
-	TRBV14	TRBJ1-6	few	CASSQESILGPYNSPLHF	TGTGCCAGCAGCCAAGAATCTATTCTCGGTCCGTATAATTCACCCCTCCACTTT
TRBD1	TRBV27	TRBJ1-1	-	CASSYQGVNTEAFF	TGTGCCAGCAGTTATCAGGGGGTCAACACTGAAGCTTTCTTT
TRBD1	TRBV4-1	TRBJ1-1	once	CASSQEGTGLLSTEAFF	TGCGCCAGCAGCCAAGAGGGGACAGGACTGTTGAGCACTGAAGCTTTCTTT
-	TRBV6-2/TRBV6-3	TRBJ1-3	-	CASSYSGASGNTIYF	TGTGCCAGCAGTTACTCGGGGGCCTCTGGAAACACCATATATTTT
-	TRBV7-3	TRBJ2-3	-	CASSPGLRTDTQYF	TGTGCCAGCAGCCCGGGACTCCGCACAGATACGCAGTATTTT
-	TRBV28	TRBJ2-7	-	CASSSWSAPLYEQYF	TGTGCCAGCAGTTCTTGGAGTGCTCCTTTATACGAGCAGTACTTC
TRBD1	TRBV7-8	TRBJ1-1	-	CASSHRQGGVNTEAFF	TGTGCCAGCAGTCATCGACAGGGGGGGGTGAACACTGAAGCTTTCTTT
TRBD1	TRBV3-1/TRBV3-2	TRBJ2-5	-	CASSHGDRGQETQYF	TGTGCCAGCAGCCACGGGGACAGGGGTCAAGAGACCCAGTACTTC
-	TRBV3-1/TRBV3-2	TRBJ2-7	-	CAAGALSYEQYF	TGTGCCGCGGGGGCCCTATCCTACGAGCAGTACTTC
-	TRBV5-1	TRBJ2-7	once	CASSLTSSRKQYF	TGCGCCAGCAGCTTAACGTCCTCCAGGAAGCAGTACTTC
TRBD1	TRBV28	TRBJ1-5	once	CASSLSGGLGNQPQHF	TGTGCCAGCAGTTTGTCAGGGGGCTTGGGCAATCAGCCCCAGCATTTT
TRBD2	TRBV7-8	TRBJ2-7	-	CASSLAWTSGSVALYEQYF	TGTGCCAGCAGCTTAGCGTGGACTAGCGGGAGCGTAGCCTTGTACGAGCAGTACTTC
-	TRBV4-3	TRBJ1-1	-	CASSQRASTVMNTEAFF	TGCGCCAGCAGCCAACGGGCTTCGACAGTAATGAACACTGAAGCTTTCTTT
TRBD1	TRBV5-1	TRBJ1-4	-	CASSSGQGFATNEKLFF	TGCGCCAGCAGCTCCGGACAGGGGTTTGCAACTAATGAAAAACTGTTTTTT
TRBD1	TRBV7-8	TRBJ1-5	-	CASSLYRQGHQPQHF	TGTGCCAGCAGCCTATACCGACAGGGGCATCAGCCCCAGCATTTT
TRBD2	TRBV4-1	TRBJ2-5	-	CASSHGRLAGPNRETQYF	TGCGCCAGCAGCCATGGAAGACTAGCGGGGCCTAATAGAGAGACCCAGTACTTC
-	TRBV9	TRBJ2-5	-	CASSLTGGGETQYF	TGTGCCAGCAGCCTCACGGGGGGCGGGGAGACCCAGTACTTC
TRBD2	TRBV6-2/TRBV6-3	TRBJ2-1	-	CASSQRGLAGYNEQFF	TGTGCCAGCAGTCAAAGGGGACTAGCGGGCTACAATGAGCAGTTCTTC
-	TRBV6-5	TRBJ1-6	-	CASSYEGFSPLHF	TGTGCCAGCAGTTACGAGGGATTTTCACCCCTCCACTTT
-	TRBV28	TRBJ1-2	-	CASSSSRGYGYTF	TGTGCCAGCAGTTCCTCCAGGGGCTATGGCTACACCTTC
-	TRBV7-2	TRBJ1-4	-	CASSLGPGGATNEKLFF	TGTGCCAGCAGCTTAGGTCCGGGGGGCGCAACTAATGAAAAACTGTTTTTT
-	TRBV7-9	TRBJ2-2	-	CASSLYRQGNTGELFF	TGTGCCAGCAGCTTATATCGGCAGGGGAACACCGGGGAGCTGTTTTTT
TRBD1	TRBV14	TRBJ1-1	-	CASSQARTGGYGAFF	TGTGCCAGCAGCCAAGCTCGGACAGGGGGCTATGGAGCTTTCTTT
-	TRBV2	TRBJ2-7	-	CASYSGGFVEHEQYF	TGTGCCAGCTATTCGGGGGGCTTTGTGGAGCACGAGCAGTACTTC
-	TRBV7-8	TRBJ1-4	-	CASSYSPEKLFF	TGTGCCAGCAGCTACTCCCCCGAAAAACTGTTTTTT
-	TRBV4-3	TRBJ2-7	-	CASSQVRQGSYEQYF	TGCGCCAGCAGCCAAGTACGGCAGGGTAGCTACGAGCAGTACTTC